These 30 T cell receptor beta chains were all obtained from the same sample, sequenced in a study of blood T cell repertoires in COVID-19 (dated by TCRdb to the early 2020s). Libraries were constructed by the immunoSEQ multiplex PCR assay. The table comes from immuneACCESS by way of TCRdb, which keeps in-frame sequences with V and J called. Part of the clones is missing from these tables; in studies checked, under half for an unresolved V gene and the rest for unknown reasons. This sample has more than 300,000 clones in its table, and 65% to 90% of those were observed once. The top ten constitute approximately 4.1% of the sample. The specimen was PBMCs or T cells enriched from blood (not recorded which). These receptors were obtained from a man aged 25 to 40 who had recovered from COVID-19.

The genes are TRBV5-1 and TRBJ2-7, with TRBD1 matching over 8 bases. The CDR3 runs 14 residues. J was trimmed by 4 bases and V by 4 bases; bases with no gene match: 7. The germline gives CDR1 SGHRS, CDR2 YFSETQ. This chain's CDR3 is CASSTQGAGYEQYF. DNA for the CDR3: TGCGCCAGCAGCACCCAGGGGGCAGGGTACGAGCAGTACTTC.

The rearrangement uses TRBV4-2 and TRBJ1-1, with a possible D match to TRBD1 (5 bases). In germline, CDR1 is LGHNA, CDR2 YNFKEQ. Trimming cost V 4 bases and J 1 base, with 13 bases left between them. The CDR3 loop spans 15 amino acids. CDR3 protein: CASSPPSTENTEAFF. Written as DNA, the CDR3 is TGTGCCAGCAGCCCACCTTCGACAGAGAACACTGAAGCTTTCTTT.

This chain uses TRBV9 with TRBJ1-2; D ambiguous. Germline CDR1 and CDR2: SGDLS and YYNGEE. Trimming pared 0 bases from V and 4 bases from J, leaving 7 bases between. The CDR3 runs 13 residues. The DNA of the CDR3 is TGTGCCAGCAGCGTAGAGCCCTCCTATGGCTACACCTTC. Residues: CASSVEPSYGYTF.

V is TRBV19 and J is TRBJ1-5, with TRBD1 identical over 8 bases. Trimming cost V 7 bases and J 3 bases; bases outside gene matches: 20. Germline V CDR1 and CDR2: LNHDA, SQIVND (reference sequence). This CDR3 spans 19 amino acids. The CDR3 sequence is CASTPLLGTGRNDNQPQHF. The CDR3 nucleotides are TGTGCCAGTACCCCCCTCCTAGGGACAGGTAGAAATGACAATCAGCCCCAGCATTTT.

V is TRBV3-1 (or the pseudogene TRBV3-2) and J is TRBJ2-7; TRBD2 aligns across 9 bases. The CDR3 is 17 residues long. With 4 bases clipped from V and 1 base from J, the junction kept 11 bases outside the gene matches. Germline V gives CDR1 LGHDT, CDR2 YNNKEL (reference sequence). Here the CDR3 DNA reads TGTGCCAGCAGCCCTCGCGGGGCTAGCGGGATGTCCTACGAGCAGTACTTC. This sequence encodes CASSPRGASGMSYEQYF.

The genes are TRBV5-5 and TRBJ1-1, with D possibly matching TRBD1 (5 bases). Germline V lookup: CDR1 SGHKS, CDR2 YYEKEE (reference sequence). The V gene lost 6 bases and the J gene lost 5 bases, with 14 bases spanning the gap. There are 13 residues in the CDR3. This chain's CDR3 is CASKPPEGTEAFF. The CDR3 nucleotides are TGTGCCAGCAAACCCCCGGAGGGGACTGAAGCTTTCTTT.

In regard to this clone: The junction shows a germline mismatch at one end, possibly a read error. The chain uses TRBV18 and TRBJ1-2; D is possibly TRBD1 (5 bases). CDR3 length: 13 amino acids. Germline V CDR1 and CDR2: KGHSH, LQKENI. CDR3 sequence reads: CASSNHPPRDWAF. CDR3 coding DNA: TGTGCCAGCTCGAATCATCCCCCACGGGACTGGGCCTTC.

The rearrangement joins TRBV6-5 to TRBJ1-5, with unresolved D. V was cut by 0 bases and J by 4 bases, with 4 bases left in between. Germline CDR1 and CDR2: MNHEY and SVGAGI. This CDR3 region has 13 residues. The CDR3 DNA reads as TGTGCCAGCAGTTACTCTTATAATCAGCCCCAGCATTTT. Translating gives CASSYSYNQPQHF.

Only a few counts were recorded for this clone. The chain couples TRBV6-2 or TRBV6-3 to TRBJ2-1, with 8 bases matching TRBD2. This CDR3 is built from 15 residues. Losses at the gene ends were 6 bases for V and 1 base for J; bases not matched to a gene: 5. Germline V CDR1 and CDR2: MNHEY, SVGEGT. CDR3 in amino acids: CASSPLAVSYNEQFF. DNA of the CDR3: TGTGCCAGCAGCCCACTAGCGGTTTCCTACAATGAGCAGTTCTTC.

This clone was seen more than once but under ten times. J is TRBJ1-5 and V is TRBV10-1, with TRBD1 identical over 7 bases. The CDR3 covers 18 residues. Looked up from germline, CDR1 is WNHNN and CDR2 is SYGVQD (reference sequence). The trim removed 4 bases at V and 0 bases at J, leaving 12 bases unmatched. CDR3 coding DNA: TGCGCCAGCAGTGGATATGCCGGACAGGCTCTTAGCAATCAGCCCCAGCATTTT. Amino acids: CASSGYAGQALSNQPQHF.

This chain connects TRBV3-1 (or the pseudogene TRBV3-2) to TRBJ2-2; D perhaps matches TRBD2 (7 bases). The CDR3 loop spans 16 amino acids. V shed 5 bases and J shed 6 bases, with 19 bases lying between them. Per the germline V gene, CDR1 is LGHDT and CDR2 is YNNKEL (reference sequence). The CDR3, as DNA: TGTGCCAGCAGCTGGCGTGGAGGGGGGGCCCCCGGGGAGCTGTTTTTT. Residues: CASSWRGGGAPGELFF.

The CDR3 region is CASRDTSSYNSPLHF. In DNA, the CDR3 is TGTGCCAGCAGGGACACGAGCTCCTATAATTCACCCCTCCACTTT. V is TRBV6-5 and J is TRBJ1-6; a possible D gene is TRBD1 (5 bases). The CDR3 has 15 residues. CDR1 is MNHEY and CDR2 is SVGAGI in the germline V gene. V was shortened by 6 bases and J by 0 bases, with 9 bases between the two germline ends.

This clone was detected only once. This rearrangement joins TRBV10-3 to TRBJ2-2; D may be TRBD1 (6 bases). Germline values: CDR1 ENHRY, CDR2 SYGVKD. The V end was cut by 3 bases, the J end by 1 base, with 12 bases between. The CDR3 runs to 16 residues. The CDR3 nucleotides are TGTGCCATCAGTGAACCTGGGGGCCGGAACACCGGGGAGCTGTTTTTT. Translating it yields CAISEPGGRNTGELFF.

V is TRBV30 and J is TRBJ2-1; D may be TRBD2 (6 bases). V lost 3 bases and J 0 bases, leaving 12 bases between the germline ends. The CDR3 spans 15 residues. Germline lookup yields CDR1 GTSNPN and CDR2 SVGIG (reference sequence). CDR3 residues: CAWSQTGVSYNEQFF. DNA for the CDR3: TGTGCCTGGAGCCAGACGGGGGTCTCCTACAATGAGCAGTTCTTC. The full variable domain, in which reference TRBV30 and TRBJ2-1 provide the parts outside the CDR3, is SQTIHQWPATLVQPVGSPLSLECTVEGTSNPNLYWYRQAAGRGLQLLFYSVGIGQISSEVPQNLSASRPQDRQFILSSKKLLLSDSGFYLCAWSQTGVSYNEQFFGPGTRLTVL.

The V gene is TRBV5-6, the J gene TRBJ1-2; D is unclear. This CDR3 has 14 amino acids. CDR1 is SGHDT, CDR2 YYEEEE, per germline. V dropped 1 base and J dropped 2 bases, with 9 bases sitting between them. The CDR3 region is CASSLLHNNYGYTF. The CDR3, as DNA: TGTGCCAGCAGCTTGCTTCACAACAACTATGGCTACACCTTC.

For the CDR3, the DNA is TGTGCCACCGCCTTAGGGGGGGCGCGGTCAAAGGAGCAGTTCTTC. Translated, it gives CATALGGARSKEQFF. The rearrangement uses TRBV28 and TRBJ2-1; weak D call: TRBD2 (7 bases). Deletions cut 10 bases from V and 10 bases from J, with 26 bases between. The germline CDR1 and CDR2 sequences are MDHEN and SYDVKM. The CDR3 loop spans 15 amino acids.

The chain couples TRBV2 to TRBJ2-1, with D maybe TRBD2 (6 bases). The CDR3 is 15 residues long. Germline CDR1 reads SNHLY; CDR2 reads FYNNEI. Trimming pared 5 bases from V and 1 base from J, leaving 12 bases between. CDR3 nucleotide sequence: TGTGCCAGCAGTAAGGTCAGCGGGTCCTACAATGAGCAGTTCTTC. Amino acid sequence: CASSKVSGSYNEQFF.

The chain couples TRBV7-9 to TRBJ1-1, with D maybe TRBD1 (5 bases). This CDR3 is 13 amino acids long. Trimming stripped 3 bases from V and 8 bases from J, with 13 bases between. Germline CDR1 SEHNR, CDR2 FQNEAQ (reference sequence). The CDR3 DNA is TGTGCCAGCAGCTTCGGGGGGAGGCGGGAAGCTTTCTTT. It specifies CASSFGGRREAFF.

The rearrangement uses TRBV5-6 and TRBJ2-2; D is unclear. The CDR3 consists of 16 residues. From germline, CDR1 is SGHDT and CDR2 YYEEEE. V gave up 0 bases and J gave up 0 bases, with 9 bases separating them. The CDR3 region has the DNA TGTGCCAGCAGCTTGGCCGTCTCGGCGAACACCGGGGAGCTGTTTTTT. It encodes CASSLAVSANTGELFF.

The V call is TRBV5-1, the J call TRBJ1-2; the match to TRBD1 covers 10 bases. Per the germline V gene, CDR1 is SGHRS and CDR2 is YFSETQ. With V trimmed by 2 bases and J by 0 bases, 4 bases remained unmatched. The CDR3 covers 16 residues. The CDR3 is CASSLGQGVANYGYTF. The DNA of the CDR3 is TGCGCCAGCAGCTTAGGACAGGGGGTAGCTAACTATGGCTACACCTTC. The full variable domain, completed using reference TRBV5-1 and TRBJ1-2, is KAGVTQTPRYLIKTRGQQVTLSCSPISGHRSVSWYQQTPGQGLQFLFEYFSETQRNKGNFPGRFSGRQFSNSRSEMNVSTLELGDSALYLCASSLGQGVANYGYTFGSGTRLTVV.

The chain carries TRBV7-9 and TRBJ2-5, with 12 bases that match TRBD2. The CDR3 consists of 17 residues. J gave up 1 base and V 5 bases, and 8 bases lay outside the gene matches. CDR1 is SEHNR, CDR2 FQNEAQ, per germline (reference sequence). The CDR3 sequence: CASSQPSGGASQETQYF. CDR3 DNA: TGTGCCAGCAGCCAACCTAGCGGGGGGGCTTCCCAAGAGACCCAGTACTTC. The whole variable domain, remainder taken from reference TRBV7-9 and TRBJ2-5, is DTGVSQNPRHKITKRGQNVTFRCDPISEHNRLYWYRQTLGQGPEFLTYFQNEAQLEKSRLLSDRFSAERPKGSFSTLEIQRTEQGDSAMYLCASSQPSGGASQETQYFGPGTRLLVL.

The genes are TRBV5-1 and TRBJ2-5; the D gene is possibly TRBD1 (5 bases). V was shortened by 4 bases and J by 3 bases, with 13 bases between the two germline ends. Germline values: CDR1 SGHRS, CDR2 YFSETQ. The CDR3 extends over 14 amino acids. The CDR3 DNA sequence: TGCGCCAGCAGCGGGGAAGGGGCGGAAGAGACCCAGTACTTC. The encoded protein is CASSGEGAEETQYF.

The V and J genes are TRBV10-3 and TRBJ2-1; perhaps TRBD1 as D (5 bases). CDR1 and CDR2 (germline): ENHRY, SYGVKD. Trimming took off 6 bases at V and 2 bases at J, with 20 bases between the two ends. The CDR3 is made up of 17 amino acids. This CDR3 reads CAIRSGQTQRAYNEQFF. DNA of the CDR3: TGTGCCATCAGGTCAGGACAAACTCAACGGGCCTACAATGAGCAGTTCTTC.

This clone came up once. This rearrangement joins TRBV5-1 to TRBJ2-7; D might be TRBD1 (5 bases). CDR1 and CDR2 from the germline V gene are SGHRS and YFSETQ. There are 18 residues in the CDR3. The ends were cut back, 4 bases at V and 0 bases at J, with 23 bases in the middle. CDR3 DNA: TGCGCCAGCAGCCGAAGCCCTATGGATGGCAGGGTCTCCTACGAGCAGTACTTC. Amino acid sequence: CASSRSPMDGRVSYEQYF.

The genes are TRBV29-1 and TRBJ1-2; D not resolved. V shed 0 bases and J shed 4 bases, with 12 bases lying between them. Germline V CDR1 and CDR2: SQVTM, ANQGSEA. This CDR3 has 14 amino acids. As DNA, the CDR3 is TGCAGCGTTGAAGATCTTCGTAGTGGCTATGGCTACACCTTC. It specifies CSVEDLRSGYGYTF.

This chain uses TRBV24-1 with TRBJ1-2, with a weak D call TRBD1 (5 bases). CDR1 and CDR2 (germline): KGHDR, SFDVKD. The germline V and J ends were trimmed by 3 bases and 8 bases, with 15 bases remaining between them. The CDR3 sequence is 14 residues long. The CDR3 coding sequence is TGTGCCACCAGTGATGGGGTAGGGGCGGTCGGCTACACCTTC. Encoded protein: CATSDGVGAVGYTF.

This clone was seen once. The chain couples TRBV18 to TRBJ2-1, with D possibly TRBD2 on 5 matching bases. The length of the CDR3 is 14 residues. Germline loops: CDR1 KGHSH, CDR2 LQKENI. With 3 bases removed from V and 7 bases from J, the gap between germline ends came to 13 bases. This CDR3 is CASSPLASLNEQFF. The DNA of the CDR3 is TGTGCCAGCTCACCCCTGGCTAGCTTGAATGAGCAGTTCTTC.

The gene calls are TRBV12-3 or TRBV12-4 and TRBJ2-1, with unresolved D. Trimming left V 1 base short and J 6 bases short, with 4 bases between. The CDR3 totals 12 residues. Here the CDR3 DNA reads TGTGCCAGCAGTTTAGTTCTCAATGAGCAGTTCTTC. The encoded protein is CASSLVLNEQFF.

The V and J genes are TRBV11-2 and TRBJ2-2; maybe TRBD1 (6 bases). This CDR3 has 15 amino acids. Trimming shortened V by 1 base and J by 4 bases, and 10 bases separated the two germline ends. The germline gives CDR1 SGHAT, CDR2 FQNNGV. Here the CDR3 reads CASSLARGSTGELFF. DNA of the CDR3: TGTGCCAGCAGCTTAGCCAGGGGCAGCACCGGGGAGCTGTTTTTT.

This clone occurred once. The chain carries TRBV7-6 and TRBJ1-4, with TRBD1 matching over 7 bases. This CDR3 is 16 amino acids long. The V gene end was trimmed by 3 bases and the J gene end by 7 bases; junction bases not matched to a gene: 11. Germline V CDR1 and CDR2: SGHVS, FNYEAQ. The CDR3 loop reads CASSLDQGDGVEKLFF. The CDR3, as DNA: TGTGCCAGCAGCTTGGACCAGGGGGATGGTGTTGAAAAACTGTTTTTT.